A selection of T cell receptor beta chains follows, all from one sample in a study of T-cell memory formation after mild COVID-19. Each CDR3 protein is one row after TCRdb ran MiXCR on the 5' RACE reads. The sample lists approximately 300,000 distinct CDR3 sequences; about 16% were seen once. Sequencing used PBMCs or a T cell subset sorted from them (not recorded which). These receptors all stem from a man younger than 35 who had mild COVID-19 (a few samples of this study predate the infection). Cell type and time point are not known. Each CDR3 is given with its conserved first and last residue. D genes are given only for firm matches. Rows give clone size only sometimes, using once, few, many, or a class for an expanded clone.

d_gene: .; v_gene: TRBV29-1; abundance: few; len: 13; j_gene: TRBJ2-4; CDR3aa: CSVEEGNKNIQYF; CDR3nt: TGCAGCGTTGAAGAGGGGAACAAAAACATTCAGTACTTC
d_gene: TRBD2; v_gene: TRBV5-6; abundance: few; len: 15; j_gene: TRBJ2-7; CDR3aa: CASSPFGRGFYEQYF; CDR3nt: TGTGCCAGCAGTCCATTCGGGCGGGGGTTCTACGAGCAGTACTTC
d_gene: TRBD1; v_gene: TRBV29-1; abundance: .; len: 14; j_gene: TRBJ2-5; CDR3aa: CSVAPGQGGETQYF; CDR3nt: TGCAGCGTTGCCCCCGGACAGGGTGGAGAGACCCAGTACTTC
d_gene: TRBD1; v_gene: TRBV4-1; abundance: few; len: 15; j_gene: TRBJ2-2; CDR3aa: CASSYRQGDTGELFF; CDR3nt: TGCGCCAGCAGCTACAGACAGGGGGACACCGGGGAGCTGTTTTTT
d_gene: .; v_gene: TRBV27; abundance: .; len: 14; j_gene: TRBJ1-6; CDR3aa: CASSMGVYNSPLHF; CDR3nt: TGTGCCAGCTCCATGGGAGTCTATAATTCACCCCTCCACTTT
d_gene: TRBD1; v_gene: TRBV7-3; abundance: many; len: 12; j_gene: TRBJ1-6; CDR3aa: CASSASGGPLHF; CDR3nt: TGTGCCAGCAGCGCCTCAGGGGGGCCCCTCCACTTT
d_gene: .; v_gene: TRBV5-1; abundance: .; len: 15; j_gene: TRBJ2-2; CDR3aa: CASTPRGKDTGELFF; CDR3nt: TGCGCCAGCACTCCCCGGGGGAAGGACACCGGGGAGCTGTTTTTT
d_gene: TRBD2; v_gene: TRBV5-1; abundance: .; len: 16; j_gene: TRBJ2-5; CDR3aa: CASSLSGGALIATQYF; CDR3nt: TGCGCCAGCAGCTTGAGCGGGGGGGCCCTTATCGCGACCCAGTACTTC
d_gene: TRBD1; v_gene: TRBV25-1; abundance: .; len: 17; j_gene: TRBJ1-1; CDR3aa: CASTRGAGGPLNTEAFF; CDR3nt: TGTGCCAGCACCCGTGGGGCAGGGGGCCCCTTGAACACTGAAGCTTTCTTT
d_gene: .; v_gene: TRBV9; abundance: few; len: 15; j_gene: TRBJ2-5; CDR3aa: CASSAGLDVIETQYF; CDR3nt: TGTGCCAGCAGCGCCGGGTTAGATGTGATAGAGACCCAGTACTTC
d_gene: .; v_gene: TRBV3-1; abundance: few; len: 15; j_gene: TRBJ1-3; CDR3aa: CASSRGTASGNTIYF; CDR3nt: TGTGCCAGCAGCCGAGGGACGGCTTCTGGAAACACCATATATTTT
d_gene: TRBD1; v_gene: TRBV6-5; abundance: .; len: 16; j_gene: TRBJ2-3; CDR3aa: CASSYQGQAPRDTQYF; CDR3nt: TGTGCCAGCAGTTACCAGGGACAGGCCCCAAGGGATACGCAGTATTTT
d_gene: .; v_gene: TRBV4-3; abundance: few; len: 17; j_gene: TRBJ2-5; CDR3aa: CASSQGLGGGLGETQYF; CDR3nt: TGCGCCAGCAGCCAAGGCCTGGGGGGTGGTCTAGGTGAGACCCAGTACTTC
d_gene: .; v_gene: TRBV9; abundance: .; len: 14; j_gene: TRBJ2-7; CDR3aa: CASSVDGEAYEQYF; CDR3nt: TGTGCCAGCAGCGTAGACGGGGAGGCCTACGAGCAGTACTTC
d_gene: TRBD1; v_gene: TRBV11-2; abundance: .; len: 16; j_gene: TRBJ1-2; CDR3aa: CASDDPWTGPQRGYTF; CDR3nt: TGTGCCAGCGACGATCCCTGGACAGGGCCCCAACGGGGCTACACCTTC
d_gene: .; v_gene: TRBV7-2; abundance: few; len: 13; j_gene: TRBJ1-4; CDR3aa: CASSSSLSEKLFF; CDR3nt: TGTGCCAGCAGCTCCTCGTTGTCTGAAAAACTGTTTTTT
d_gene: TRBD1; v_gene: TRBV3-1; abundance: .; len: 16; j_gene: TRBJ1-1; CDR3aa: CASSRRQGAADTEAFF; CDR3nt: TGTGCCAGCAGCCGAAGACAGGGGGCGGCGGACACTGAAGCTTTCTTT
d_gene: TRBD1; v_gene: TRBV11-2; abundance: many; len: 14; j_gene: TRBJ2-1; CDR3aa: CASSRQGGNNEQFF; CDR3nt: TGTGCCAGCAGCCGACAGGGGGGGAACAATGAGCAGTTCTTC
d_gene: .; v_gene: TRBV5-6; abundance: .; len: 16; j_gene: TRBJ1-5; CDR3aa: CASSFGGVGSGQPQHF; CDR3nt: TGTGCCAGCAGCTTCGGAGGCGTCGGTAGTGGTCAGCCCCAGCATTTT
d_gene: TRBD2; v_gene: TRBV6-4; abundance: many; len: 15; j_gene: TRBJ2-3; CDR3aa: CASSETSGGADTQYF; CDR3nt: TGTGCCAGCAGTGAAACTAGCGGGGGGGCAGATACGCAGTATTTT
d_gene: .; v_gene: TRBV7-2; abundance: many; len: 13; j_gene: TRBJ1-1; CDR3aa: CASSLQGHTEAFF; CDR3nt: TGTGCCAGCAGCTTACAGGGGCACACTGAAGCTTTCTTT
d_gene: .; v_gene: TRBV5-1; abundance: many; len: 16; j_gene: TRBJ2-7; CDR3aa: CASSLKRSLDTNEQYF; CDR3nt: TGCGCCAGCAGCTTGAAGAGGAGTCTGGATACGAACGAGCAGTACTTC
d_gene: .; v_gene: TRBV20-1; abundance: .; len: 13; j_gene: TRBJ1-2; CDR3aa: CSASSRDDYGYTF; CDR3nt: TGCAGTGCTAGTAGCAGGGATGACTATGGCTACACCTTC
d_gene: TRBD1; v_gene: TRBV5-1; abundance: few; len: 13; j_gene: TRBJ2-4; CDR3aa: CASSRWTGNIQYF; CDR3nt: TGCGCCAGCAGCAGGTGGACAGGAAACATTCAGTACTTC
d_gene: .; v_gene: TRBV10-3; abundance: few; len: 13; j_gene: TRBJ2-7; CDR3aa: CAISGPGRDEQYF; CDR3nt: TGTGCCATCAGTGGGCCGGGTAGGGACGAGCAGTACTTC
d_gene: .; v_gene: TRBV5-1; abundance: few; len: 16; j_gene: TRBJ2-2; CDR3aa: CASSLGGSANTGELFF; CDR3nt: TGCGCCAGCAGCTTGGGTGGCTCAGCGAACACCGGGGAGCTGTTTTTT
d_gene: .; v_gene: TRBV7-7; abundance: many; len: 17; j_gene: TRBJ2-2; CDR3aa: CASTPSVAGANTGELFF; CDR3nt: TGTGCCAGCACCCCATCAGTGGCAGGGGCGAACACCGGGGAGCTGTTTTTT
d_gene: .; v_gene: TRBV20-1; abundance: .; len: 16; j_gene: TRBJ2-5; CDR3aa: CSARDPAGPYQETQYF; CDR3nt: TGCAGTGCTAGAGATCCGGCAGGGCCGTACCAAGAGACCCAGTACTTC
d_gene: TRBD2; v_gene: TRBV7-9; abundance: .; len: 15; j_gene: TRBJ2-5; CDR3aa: CASSAGAGGRETQYF; CDR3nt: TGTGCCAGCAGCGCCGGGGCGGGGGGGCGAGAGACCCAGTACTTC
d_gene: .; v_gene: TRBV4-3; abundance: many; len: 17; j_gene: TRBJ2-2; CDR3aa: CASSQKGRQSNTGELFF; CDR3nt: TGCGCCAGCAGCCAGAAAGGTAGACAGTCGAACACCGGGGAGCTGTTTTTT
d_gene: .; v_gene: TRBV12-3/TRBV12-4; abundance: .; len: 14; j_gene: TRBJ2-1; CDR3aa: CASSIDRLGNEQFF; CDR3nt: TGTGCCAGCAGTATCGACAGATTAGGCAATGAGCAGTTCTTC
d_gene: .; v_gene: TRBV5-1; abundance: .; len: 14; j_gene: TRBJ2-3; CDR3aa: CASSLDLSTDTQYF; CDR3nt: TGCGCCAGCAGCTTGGACTTGAGCACAGATACGCAGTATTTT
d_gene: TRBD1; v_gene: TRBV9; abundance: few; len: 17; j_gene: TRBJ2-2; CDR3aa: CASSVGTGGAVTGELFF; CDR3nt: TGTGCCAGCAGCGTAGGGACAGGGGGCGCAGTCACCGGGGAGCTGTTTTTT
d_gene: .; v_gene: TRBV18; abundance: .; len: 15; j_gene: TRBJ1-2; CDR3aa: CASSTLGDRNYGYTF; CDR3nt: TGTGCCAGCTCCACTTTAGGGGATCGGAACTATGGCTACACCTTC
d_gene: .; v_gene: TRBV6-5; abundance: few; len: 14; j_gene: TRBJ2-2; CDR3aa: CASSYQGSTGELFF; CDR3nt: TGTGCCAGCAGTTACCAGGGCAGCACCGGGGAGCTGTTTTTT
d_gene: .; v_gene: TRBV18; abundance: many; len: 13; j_gene: TRBJ1-5; CDR3aa: CASSPGGGQPQHF; CDR3nt: TGTGCCAGCTCACCGGGGGGGGGTCAGCCCCAGCATTTT
d_gene: .; v_gene: TRBV11-2; abundance: .; len: 13; j_gene: TRBJ1-1; CDR3aa: CASSLGPSTEAFF; CDR3nt: TGTGCCAGCAGCCTCGGCCCGAGCACTGAAGCTTTCTTT
d_gene: .; v_gene: TRBV7-9; abundance: few; len: 15; j_gene: TRBJ2-5; CDR3aa: CASSGASRNKETQYF; CDR3nt: TGTGCCAGCAGCGGGGCGTCCAGGAATAAAGAGACCCAGTACTTC
d_gene: .; v_gene: TRBV18; abundance: few; len: 14; j_gene: TRBJ1-2; CDR3aa: CASSQDRQDYGYTF; CDR3nt: TGTGCCAGCTCACAAGACAGACAGGACTATGGCTACACCTTC
d_gene: .; v_gene: TRBV27; abundance: few; len: 13; j_gene: TRBJ2-5; CDR3aa: CASRNRYQETQYF; CDR3nt: TGTGCCAGCAGGAACCGGTACCAAGAGACCCAGTACTTC
d_gene: .; v_gene: TRBV6-1; abundance: .; len: 13; j_gene: TRBJ2-7; CDR3aa: CASSGVTAYEQYF; CDR3nt: TGTGCCAGCAGTGGCGTGACAGCATACGAGCAGTACTTC